The 12 T cell receptor beta chains presented below share a single source sample, sequenced in a study of chemoradiotherapy in HPV16-positive cancers. Data came from immunoSEQ multiplex PCR; TCRdb stores just in-frame clones and leaves some out. This sample yields about 67,000 clones, of which around nine tenths are seen a single time; 4% to 5% belongs to the top ten. The sample consisted of blood, taken from a patient who underwent chemoradiotherapy. Receptors were obtained from a human donor with HPV-associated anogenital cancer.

The V and J genes are TRBV29-1 and TRBJ2-7; 8 positions match TRBD1. Germline CDR1 and CDR2: SQVTM and ANQGSEA. V gave up 1 base and J gave up 3 bases; unmatched junction bases: 5. This CDR3 spans 14 amino acids. The CDR3 protein is CSVEGGQGFYEQYF. CDR3 nucleotides: TGCAGCGTTGAAGGCGGACAGGGTTTCTACGAGCAGTACTTC.

The CDR3 region is CASSSLAGAYNEQFF. CDR3 in DNA: TGTGCCAGCAGTTCACTAGCGGGAGCGTACAATGAGCAGTTCTTC. The chain uses TRBV6-5 and TRBJ2-1; 11 bases map to TRBD2. The V gene end was trimmed by 4 bases and the J gene end by 4 bases; junction bases not matched to a gene: 3. The germline V gene has CDR1 MNHEY and CDR2 SVGAGI. The length of the CDR3 is 15 residues.

The V and J genes are TRBV18 and TRBJ1-3; D remains ambiguous. Trimming cost V 3 bases and J 0 bases, with 18 bases left between them. Germline values: CDR1 KGHSH, CDR2 LQKENI. The CDR3 has 18 residues. As DNA, the CDR3 is TGTGCCAGCTCACCCACTTTAAAAGGCCCGGGCTCTGGAAACACCATATATTTT. Protein product: CASSPTLKGPGSGNTIYF. Variable domain in full (rest from reference TRBV18 and TRBJ1-3): NAGVMQNPRHLVRRRGQEARLRCSPMKGHSHVYWYRQLPEEGLKFMVYLQKENIIDESGMPKERFSAEFPKEGPSILRIQQVVRGDSAAYFCASSPTLKGPGSGNTIYFGEGSWLTVV.

V is TRBV2 and J is TRBJ2-7; TRBD2 might be the D (6 bases). There are 13 residues in the CDR3. Germline values: CDR1 SNHLY, CDR2 FYNNEI. Trimming cost V 6 bases and J 2 bases, with 11 bases left between them. In DNA, the CDR3 is TGTGCCAGCAGCGCCGGGAGAACCTACGAGCAGTACTTC. Its translation is CASSAGRTYEQYF.

The gene calls are TRBV14 and TRBJ2-5; D gene uncertain. Deletions cut 1 base from V and 4 bases from J, with 7 bases between. The germline CDR1 and CDR2 sequences are SGHDN and FVKESK. This CDR3 spans 13 amino acids. CDR3 DNA: TGTGCCAGCAGCCAAGGGAGTGCAGAGACCCAGTACTTC. Amino acids: CASSQGSAETQYF.

The chain couples TRBV7-9 to TRBJ2-5, with a weak D call TRBD2 (10 bases). The J call may be in error: the DNA end matches TRBJ2-7 better. The CDR3 consists of 19 residues. Germline V gene lookup returns CDR1 SEHNR and CDR2 FQNEAQ (reference sequence). The CDR3 nucleotides are TGTGCCAGCAGCCACGGACAGGGGCTAGCGGGGGCTATTTCCTACGAGCAGTACTTC. Encoded protein: CASSHGQGLAGAISYEQYF.

V usage is TRBV10-3 and J usage is TRBJ1-5; D gene ambiguous. The CDR3 length is 13 residues. Trimming cost V 0 bases and J 6 bases, with 6 bases left between them. Germline CDR1 ENHRY, CDR2 SYGVKD. In DNA, the CDR3 is TGTGCCATCAGTGAGTCGTTTATTCAGCCCCAGCATTTT. It is translated as CAISESFIQPQHF.

The rearrangement joins TRBV27 to TRBJ1-6; 9 bases agree with TRBD1. Looked up from germline, CDR1 is MNHEY and CDR2 is SMNVEV (reference sequence). The CDR3 is 14 amino acids. J gave up 6 bases and V 5 bases, and 2 bases lay outside the gene matches. The DNA of the CDR3 is TGTGCCAGCAGTCCGGGACAGGGTAATTCACCCCTCCACTTT. It specifies CASSPGQGNSPLHF.

The chain joins TRBV28 to TRBJ2-1; 9 positions match TRBD2. Germline CDR1 reads MDHEN; CDR2 reads SYDVKM. V dropped 7 bases and J dropped 4; count of bases not matched to a gene: 5. The CDR3 has 14 amino acids. In DNA form, the CDR3 reads TGTGCCAGCACCCTAGCGGGGTTGTACAATGAGCAGTTCTTC. Amino acids: CASTLAGLYNEQFF.

This clone appeared once. The chain uses TRBV7-9 and TRBJ2-3; 7 bases are shared with TRBD2. The CDR3 contains 13 residues. After removal of 5 bases from V and 10 bases from J, the junction contained 9 bases not matched to a gene. Germline values: CDR1 SEHNR, CDR2 FQNEAQ (reference sequence). The CDR3 nucleotides read TGTGCCAGCAGCACATCGAGGGAGGGCGCGCAGTATTTT. It yields the protein CASSTSREGAQYF.

V gene TRBV28 combines with J gene TRBJ2-7, with D possibly being TRBD1 (6 bases). V lost 3 bases, J lost 3 bases, and 15 bases lay in between. CDR3 size: 15 residues. In germline, CDR1 is MDHEN, CDR2 SYDVKM. The CDR3, as DNA: TGTGCCAGCAGTTTTGACGCCAGGGGCGTCTACGAGCAGTACTTC. Its translation: CASSFDARGVYEQYF. Filled out from reference TRBV28 and TRBJ2-7, the complete variable domain reads DVKVTQSSRYLVKRTGEKVFLECVQDMDHENMFWYRQDPGLGLRLIYFSYDVKMKEKGDIPEGYSVSREKKERFSLILESASTNQTSMYLCASSFDARGVYEQYFGPGTRLTVT.

The V and J genes are TRBV7-9 and TRBJ1-2, with D possibly matching TRBD1 (6 bases). Germline V gene sequence: CDR1 SEHNR, CDR2 FQNEAQ (reference sequence). The CDR3 loop spans 14 amino acids. The germline V and J ends were trimmed by 5 bases and 4 bases, with 14 bases remaining between them. CDR3 coding DNA: TGTGCCAGCAGCGAAGGGGGGGAGCTCTATGGCTACACCTTC. Translation: CASSEGGELYGYTF.